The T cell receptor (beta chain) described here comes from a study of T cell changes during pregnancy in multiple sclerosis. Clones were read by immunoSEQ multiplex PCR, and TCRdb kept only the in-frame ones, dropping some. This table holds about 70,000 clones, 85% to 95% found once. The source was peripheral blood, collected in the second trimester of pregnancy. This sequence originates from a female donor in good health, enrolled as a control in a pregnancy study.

The CDR3 is CASSRTGRNTEAFF. Written as DNA, the CDR3 is TGTGCCAGCAGTAGGACAGGCCGGAACACTGAAGCTTTCTTT. The rearrangement links TRBV2 to TRBJ1-1, with 7 positions matching TRBD1. The germline V gene encodes CDR1 SNHLY and CDR2 FYNNEI. Trimming cost V 5 bases and J 1 base; bases outside gene matches: 4. This CDR3 has 14 residues.